This note documents a single T cell receptor (beta chain) sequence. Its antigen is as yet unknown. TCRdb's copy holds only in-frame clones and misses some; the assay was immunoSEQ multiplex PCR. The table lists approximately 60,000 clones, 80% to 85% of them singletons. V dropped 0 bases and J dropped 3 bases, with 7 bases sitting between them. Germline V gives CDR1 SGHDT, CDR2 YYEEEE. This CDR3 comprises 14 residues. The data derive from a study of a mutant IDH1 vaccine in newly diagnosed glioma. The sample's time point: week 47, end of study. In the vaccine, a single dose held 300 ug of the mutant IDH1 20-mer peptide, along with topical imiquimod.

The clonotype was recovered from a man aged 30-40 years with glioma. The chain combines TRBV5-6 with TRBJ1-5, with D unclear. This specimen consisted of PBMCs, obtained from a glioma patient whose treatment included an IDH1 peptide vaccine. The DNA for the CDR3 is TGTGCCAGCAGCTTGGCCGCGGCCAATCAGCCCCAGCATTTT. Its translation is CASSLAAANQPQHF.